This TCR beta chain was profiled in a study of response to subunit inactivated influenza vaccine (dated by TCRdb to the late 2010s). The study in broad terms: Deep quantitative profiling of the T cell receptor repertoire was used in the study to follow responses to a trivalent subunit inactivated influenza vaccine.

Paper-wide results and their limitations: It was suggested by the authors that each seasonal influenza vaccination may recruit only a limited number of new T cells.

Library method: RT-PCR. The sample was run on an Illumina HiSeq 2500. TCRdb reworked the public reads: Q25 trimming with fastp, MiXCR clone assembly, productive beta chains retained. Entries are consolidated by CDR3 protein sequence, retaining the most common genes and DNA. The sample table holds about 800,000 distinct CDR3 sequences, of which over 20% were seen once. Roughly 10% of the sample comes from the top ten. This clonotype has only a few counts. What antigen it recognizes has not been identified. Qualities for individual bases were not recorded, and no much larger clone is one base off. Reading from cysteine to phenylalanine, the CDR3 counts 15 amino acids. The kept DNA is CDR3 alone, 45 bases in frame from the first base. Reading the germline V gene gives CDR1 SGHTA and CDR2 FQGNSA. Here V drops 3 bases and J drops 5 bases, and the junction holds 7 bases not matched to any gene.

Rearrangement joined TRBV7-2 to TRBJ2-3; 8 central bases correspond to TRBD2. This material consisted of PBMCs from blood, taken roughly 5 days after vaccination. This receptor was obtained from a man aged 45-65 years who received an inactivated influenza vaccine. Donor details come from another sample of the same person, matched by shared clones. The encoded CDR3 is CASSFTGGAIDTQYF. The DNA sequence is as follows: TGTGCCAGCAGCTTCACCGGGGGGGCCATAGATACGCAGTATTTT.